The 18 T cell receptor beta chains listed next were all sequenced from one sample in a study of beta chain features in type 1 diabetes. Study conclusions and caveats: The study found moderately but significantly shorter TCRB CDR3s in all four CD4+ subsets of Type 1 diabetes patients.

These TCRs are of unknown antigen specificity. Isolated RNA was reverse transcribed in full, so expressed TCRB transcripts were sequenced. Generated by immunoSEQ multiplex PCR, the TCRdb table keeps only in-frame clones and is missing some. The repertoire includes 250,000 to 300,000 clones, approximately 14% of them detected once, and approximately 0.015% sits in the top ten. Sequences were obtained from naive CD4+ T cells from blood. These receptors all stem from a man aged 25-45 years with type 1 diabetes.

This clone was counted a few times. V and J are TRBV9 and TRBJ2-5; D not resolved. The V end lost 0 bases, the J end lost 0 bases, and 9 bases lay between the germline ends. The CDR3 sequence is 15 residues long. Germline values: CDR1 SGDLS, CDR2 YYNGEE. CDR3 sequence: CASSVGNSYQETQYF. For the CDR3, the DNA is TGTGCCAGCAGCGTAGGTAACTCTTACCAAGAGACCCAGTACTTC. The full variable domain, its missing parts supplied by reference TRBV9 and TRBJ2-5, is DSGVTQTPKHLITATGQRVTLRCSPRSGDLSVYWYQQSLDQGLQFLIQYYNGEERAKGNILERFSAQQFPDLHSELNLSSLELGDSALYFCASSVGNSYQETQYFGPGTRLLVL.

The rearrangement uses TRBV28 and TRBJ2-7; 7 bases align to TRBD2. CDR3 size: 14 residues. Germline CDR1 is MDHEN and CDR2 is SYDVKM. J lost 3 bases, V lost 5 bases, and 7 bases had no gene match. CDR3 DNA sequence: TGTGCCAGCAGTACGGGACTACCGTACTACGAGCAGTACTTC. Residues: CASSTGLPYYEQYF.

This clone showed up just a few times. The rearrangement uses TRBV25-1 and TRBJ2-1, with 9 bases that match TRBD1. The V gene's germline CDR1 is MGHDK and CDR2 SYGVNS. Trimming cost V 1 base and J 7 bases; bases outside gene matches: 8. The CDR3 totals 16 residues. CDR3 sequence: CASSESPGQGGNEQFF. CDR3 sequence (DNA): TGTGCCAGCAGTGAATCGCCGGGACAGGGTGGGAATGAGCAGTTCTTC.

The chain is built from TRBV28 and TRBJ2-7; 7 bases map to TRBD1. CDR3 length: 14 amino acids. The V gene's germline CDR1 is MDHEN and CDR2 SYDVKM. V dropped 8 bases and J dropped 3; count of bases not matched to a gene: 10. This chain's CDR3 is CASSPRQGNYEQYF. DNA for the CDR3: TGTGCCAGCTCCCCCCGACAGGGAAACTACGAGCAGTACTTC.

In the case of this clone: The sample contains more than one DNA sequence encoding this CDR3. The chain links TRBV19 to TRBJ2-1; 8 bases fit TRBD1. The germline CDR1 and CDR2 sequences are LNHDA and SQIVND (reference sequence). The CDR3 extends over 16 amino acids. V lost 4 bases, J lost 0 bases, and 5 bases stayed unmatched. CDR3 region: CASSRGQGSSYNEQFF. CDR3 nucleotides: TGTGCCAGTAGTAGAGGACAGGGTAGCTCCTACAATGAGCAGTTCTTC.

This clone was picked up a small number of times. The chain couples TRBV28 to TRBJ2-7; D is ambiguous. Germline values: CDR1 MDHEN, CDR2 SYDVKM. This CDR3 comprises 13 residues. V shed 2 bases and J shed 0 bases, with 5 bases lying between them. CDR3 nucleotides: TGTGCCAGCAGTTTAACTCCCTCCTACGAGCAGTACTTC. Translated, it gives CASSLTPSYEQYF.

The rearrangement joins TRBV5-1 to TRBJ2-2, with TRBD1 matching 8 bases. This CDR3 has 15 amino acids. The J segment lost 4 bases and the V segment lost 2 bases, leaving 4 bases of the junction unmatched. Per germline, CDR1 SGHRS and CDR2 YFSETQ. As DNA, the CDR3 is TGCGCCAGCAGCTTAGGACAGGGCTTCACCGGGGAGCTGTTTTTT. The encoded protein is CASSLGQGFTGELFF.

The V and J genes are TRBV4-1 and TRBJ1-2, with 9 nucleotides matching TRBD1. CDR1 and CDR2 (germline): MGHRA, YSYEKL. With 3 bases clipped from V and 4 bases from J, the junction kept 6 bases outside the gene matches. The CDR3 totals 15 residues. The CDR3 coding sequence is TGCGCCAGCAGCCAGGGACAGGGAGGGACCTATGGCTACACCTTC. Its translation: CASSQGQGGTYGYTF.

The chain links TRBV21-1 to TRBJ2-4; the D call in the table, TRBD1, was not verified against the DNA. TRBV21-1 is shown as a pseudogene. This CDR3 has 17 residues. The CDR3: CASSPRGQVIAKNIQYF. CDR3 in DNA: TGTGCCAGCAGCCCTAGGGGACAGGTGATAGCCAAAAACATTCAGTACTTC.

As to this clone: The sample holds other DNA sequences that translate to the same CDR3. This chain connects TRBV28 to TRBJ2-7; D gene ambiguous. V was clipped by 6 bases and J by 3 bases, with 9 bases between them. Germline CDR1 and CDR2: MDHEN and SYDVKM. CDR3 length: 12 residues. The CDR3 protein is CASSPYSYEQYF. For the CDR3, the DNA is TGTGCCAGCAGCCCCTACAGCTACGAGCAGTACTTC.

V usage is TRBV2 and J usage is TRBJ2-7, with D possibly matching TRBD1 (6 bases). The CDR3 spans 14 residues. The ends were cut back, 2 bases at V and 0 bases at J, with 8 bases in the middle. The germline V gene encodes CDR1 SNHLY and CDR2 FYNNEI. The CDR3 region has the DNA TGTGCCAGCAGTGAACAGGGGCGCTCCTACGAGCAGTACTTC. It translates to CASSEQGRSYEQYF.

This chain links TRBV19 with TRBJ2-3, with 10 positions matching TRBD1. V gave up 5 bases and J gave up 6 bases; unmatched junction bases: 8. The CDR3 sequence is 15 residues long. Germline V CDR1 and CDR2: LNHDA, SQIVND (reference sequence). CDR3 protein: CASSLRTGGLDTQYF. The CDR3 DNA reads as TGTGCCAGTAGTCTGAGGACAGGGGGATTGGATACGCAGTATTTT.

This clone was counted a few times. The chain carries TRBV5-1 and TRBJ2-1; TRBD2 is a possible D gene (5 bases). Germline loops: CDR1 SGHRS, CDR2 YFSETQ. The CDR3 has 17 amino acids. Trimming took 3 bases from V and 7 from J, leaving 23 bases between them. CDR3 residues: CASSSRTDTRSANEQFF. In nucleotides, the CDR3 is TGCGCCAGCAGCTCTCGCACTGACACTAGATCGGCGAATGAGCAGTTCTTC.

This clone was recorded a few times. The chain carries TRBV30 and TRBJ2-7; D is ambiguous. Germline CDR1 GTSNPN, CDR2 SVGIG (reference sequence). The V and J ends lost 0 bases and 6 bases respectively, with 21 bases between them. The CDR3 extends over 16 amino acids. CDR3 coding DNA: TGTGCCTGGAGTGTATCTCGAACAGCCAGTCCCCGCGAGCAGTACTTC. Amino acid sequence: CAWSVSRTASPREQYF.

This sequence joins TRBV14 and TRBJ2-1, with 10 bases fitting TRBD2. The CDR3 runs to 18 residues. The junction had 14 bases not matched to a gene; V was cut back by 0 bases and J by 9 bases. Germline loops: CDR1 SGHDN, CDR2 FVKESK. CDR3 DNA: TGTGCCAGCAGCCAAGAGGCTGTGTGGCTAGCGGGAGTAGGTGAGCAGTTCTTC. Protein product: CASSQEAVWLAGVGEQFF.

In this sample, this clone turned up a few times. V is TRBV7-9 and J is TRBJ1-4; D is ambiguous. Germline CDR1 and CDR2: SEHNR and FQNEAQ (reference sequence). The CDR3 is made up of 11 amino acids. V was clipped by 3 bases and J by 7 bases, with 3 bases between them. CDR3 protein: CASSFSEKLFF. CDR3 nucleotides: TGTGCCAGCAGCTTCAGTGAAAAACTGTTTTTT.

This clone came up a few times. J is TRBJ2-5 and V is TRBV5-1; D possibly corresponds to TRBD2 (6 bases). The CDR3 has 14 residues. Germline V gene sequence: CDR1 SGHRS, CDR2 YFSETQ. Trimming left V 1 base short and J 5 bases short, with 12 bases between. The CDR3 loop reads CASSLSTGEETQYF. CDR3 DNA: TGCGCCAGCAGCTTGAGCACGGGAGAGGAGACCCAGTACTTC.

There are a few counts of this clone. The chain has TRBV18 and TRBJ2-7, with 11 bases aligning to TRBD2. Per the germline V gene, CDR1 is KGHSH and CDR2 is LQKENI. J lost 3 bases, V lost 4 bases, and 5 bases had no gene match. The CDR3 consists of 15 residues. CDR3 region: CASSQTSGSFYEQYF. The DNA for the CDR3 is TGTGCCAGCTCACAAACTAGCGGGAGTTTCTACGAGCAGTACTTC.